Listed below are T cell receptor beta chains from one sample, sequenced in a study of CD8 T cells in Susac syndrome. MiXCR, run by TCRdb on the immunoSEQ multiplex PCR reads, gives a single entry per CDR3 protein. Of roughly 150,000 distinct CDR3 sequences in the sample, around 95% were seen once. The sequencing input was CD8+ T cells from PBMCs. The origin of the receptors is a human donor with multiple sclerosis. Each CDR3 is given with its conserved first and last residue. D genes are given only for firm matches.

V gene	J gene	D gene	CDR3 protein	CDR3 DNA
TRBV3-1	TRBJ2-2	.	CASQALNTGELFF	TGTGCCAGTCAGGCTTTGAACACCGGGGAGCTGTTTTTT
TRBV9	TRBJ1-2	.	CASSASPRWGDFSDYTF	TGTGCCAGCAGCGCGAGTCCGAGATGGGGGGATTTCAGTGACTACACCTTC
TRBV2	TRBJ2-1	.	CASSVSVPYNEQFF	TGTGCCAGCAGTGTTTCAGTTCCCTACAATGAGCAGTTCTTC
TRBV20-1	TRBJ1-1	.	CSAIRDNTEAFF	TGCAGTGCTATCCGGGACAACACTGAAGCTTTCTTT
TRBV9	TRBJ2-7	.	CASSQAVGVELEQYF	TGTGCCAGCAGCCAAGCCGTGGGTGTTGAGCTCGAGCAGTACTTC
TRBV29-1	TRBJ1-2	TRBD1	CSGGDRGGYTF	TGCAGCGGGGGGGACAGAGGCGGCTACACCTTC
TRBV20-1	TRBJ1-1	.	CSARDSTGLIAEAFF	TGCAGTGCTAGAGATTCTACAGGGCTAATAGCTGAAGCTTTCTTT
TRBV19	TRBJ1-1	.	CASIGGPPEAFF	TGTGCCAGCATCGGGGGACCCCCTGAAGCTTTCTTT
TRBV6-6	TRBJ2-7	TRBD2	CASERDGPYEQYF	TGTGCCAGCGAGCGGGACGGCCCCTACGAGCAGTACTTC
TRBV11-2	TRBJ2-7	.	CASSLLTGPDEQYF	TGTGCCAGCAGCTTACTCACAGGGCCGGATGAGCAGTACTTC
TRBV7-3	TRBJ2-3	.	CASTNTDTQYF	TGTGCCAGCACAAACACAGATACGCAGTATTTT
TRBV6-5	TRBJ2-3	.	CASSYGVADTQYF	TGTGCCAGCAGTTACGGGGTAGCAGATACGCAGTATTTT
TRBV29-1	TRBJ1-3	.	CSVGQTGNTIYF	TGCAGCGTCGGACAGACTGGAAACACCATATATTTT
TRBV4-2	TRBJ2-3	.	CASSQDLGDTPDTQYF	TGTGCCAGCAGCCAAGACCTAGGGGATACCCCAGATACGCAGTATTTT
TRBV20-1	TRBJ1-1	TRBD1	CSADRGNMNTEAFF	TGCAGCGCGGACAGGGGAAATATGAACACTGAAGCTTTCTTT
TRBV30	TRBJ2-7	TRBD1	CAWSPPQGLSEQYF	TGTGCCTGGAGTCCACCACAGGGGTTGAGCGAGCAGTACTTC
TRBV20-1	TRBJ1-6	.	CSAARGTQPYSPLHF	TGCAGTGCTGCCCGGGGGACACAGCCCTATTCACCCCTCCACTTT
TRBV5-6	TRBJ2-1	.	CASSSGRVNEQFF	TGTGCCAGCTCCTCCGGCCGAGTCAATGAGCAGTTCTTC
TRBV2	TRBJ1-5	.	CASSEWDLGPQHF	TGTGCCAGCAGTGAGTGGGACCTGGGGCCCCAGCATTTT
TRBV13	TRBJ2-5	TRBD2	CASSSSATSGVSQYF	TGTGCCAGCAGCTCAAGCGCGACTAGCGGGGTGTCCCAGTACTTC
TRBV7-9	TRBJ1-1	.	CASSPENGNTEAFF	TGTGCCAGCAGCCCAGAAAACGGGAACACTGAAGCTTTCTTT
TRBV30	TRBJ2-1	.	CAWSGGSSGEQFF	TGTGCCTGGAGTGGAGGGAGTAGCGGTGAGCAGTTCTTC
TRBV29-1	TRBJ2-5	.	CSVEDLGGGAREETQYF	TGCAGCGTTGAAGATTTAGGTGGGGGGGCCCGAGAAGAGACCCAGTACTTC
TRBV10-3	TRBJ2-5	.	CAISDPDRSGETQYF	TGTGCCATCAGTGACCCCGACAGGAGTGGCGAGACCCAGTACTTC